This T cell receptor (beta chain) appears in the sequencing data of a study of cytomegalovirus exposure and HLA in healthy donors (dated by TCRdb to 2017 to 2019). Looking at the study overall: According to an earlier analysis of a few hundred of the donors, about 170 million T cells yielded over 90 million unique TCR beta sequences and 250 to 350 Gb of sequence data. The genetic ancestry cluster associated with self-reported Caucasian donors included over 65% of the approximately 430 genotyped donors. Genome-wide SNP genotypes for about three fifths of the roughly 670 donors were used in a later genetic analysis, which treated that subset as a discovery cohort. Using immunosequencing, the study profiled T cell repertoires from 500 to 800 subjects and related those repertoires to cytomegalovirus serostatus. An earlier analysis of several hundred of the donors used high-throughput TCR beta sequencing to judge whether each TCR beta V gene segment behaved as functional or pseudogenic. An early release that covered fewer than 750 HLA-typed donors contained approximately 320 gigabases of sequencing data and 85 million to 100 million unique TCR sequences. The study aimed to test whether cataloging public T cell receptors could reveal signatures of past pathogen exposure. A later analysis re-analyzed previously published TCR beta repertoires from about 730 donors and added high-resolution HLA genotyping to study TCR occurrence patterns. On average, 235,054 unique TCR beta nucleotide sequences were sequenced per donor among a few hundred genotyped donors of the cohort, with roughly 18% of those sequences being non-productive. About five DR-DQ haplotypes were treated as single units for association and clustering because of strong linkage in the cohort. The study combined high-throughput TCR immunosequencing, statistical association of individual TCRs with disease status, and machine learning to predict cytomegalovirus infection status. Every discovery cohort repertoire had been produced on one sequencing platform. In addition to the first cohort of 666 subjects, a separate validation cohort of 130 or so different subjects was used. Rather than drawing on any new phenotypic data, the later analysis identified candidate immune exposures from TCR beta sequences and the way those sequences occurred across donors. Donor age, sex, ethnicity and CMV serostatus were collected together with the repertoire data. HLA typing included class I and class II loci at four-digit resolution. Typing coverage differed by locus: A, B, C, DRB1 and DQB1 were typed in roughly 620-630 donors, DQA1 in 522, DPA1 in approximately 600, and DPB1 in roughly 450.

Turning to this clone: It lacks a known antigen. No clone much larger than this one lies a single base away; base qualities are absent.

Broader findings and caveats from the paper: A later genetic analysis reported fewer N-insertions in productive TCRs among donors in an Asian-associated ancestry cluster than the roughly 650-donor mean. According to a later analysis, TCR association rates differed among HLA loci, with DRB1 alleles showing the most associated TCRs and HLA-C alleles showing the fewest. The 87-base-pair reads could not distinguish some IMGT-functional V segments, including TRBV6-2 and TRBV6-3, so those segments were excluded. In an earlier analysis of some 550 of the donors, most TCR beta V segments were observed in productive rearrangements about 87% or about 30% of the time, broadly matching IMGT annotations. A total of some 180 TCR beta chains were listed by the study as associated with cytomegalovirus. Across donors, most TCR sequences were observed very rarely, whereas some public TCRs were present in many individuals. Cytomegalovirus status was reported to be diagnosed by the classifier with high specificity and sensitivity in both the original and validation cohorts. The earlier analysis of approximately 590 of the donors excluded roughly 16 rarely observed V segments, including chromosome 9 orphons, because counts were too low. The authors suggested that the approach could potentially be generalized to other disease states and immunological phenotypes. Only TCR beta chains were sequenced in this cohort, and the absence of alpha or paired-chain data limited detectable features. A later genetic analysis associated a missense DCLRE1C variant with V-gene and J-gene trimming of TCR beta chains, and an independent cohort replicated the association. When HLA alleles, especially DR and DQ, strongly co-occurred, attributing TCR associations to individual alleles was difficult. Sequencing depth was assumed to be roughly uniform across donors in the presence/absence analyses, though that assumption may not hold. Because HLA typing was unavailable for some donors at each locus, only the typed subset was used in association tests. A cluster of highly shared sequence variants was judged likely to be a technical artifact of the sequencing pipeline. A further reported finding was that TCR beta sequences accurately predicted the HLA-A and HLA-B alleles for most subjects in the first cohort. For the cohort, immune exposure information was limited to CMV serostatus. Compared with equally common non-associated chains, HLA-associated TCR beta chains in a later analysis were more clonally expanded and had lower generation probabilities. In vitro tests confirmed that a few of the cytomegalovirus-associated TCR beta chains recognize cytomegalovirus antigens. In a later analysis, over 15,000 TCR beta sequences were associated with specific HLA alleles at a false discovery rate of 0.05. Correlated functional status among segregating V segments might reflect linkage disequilibrium, but an unknown experimental factor could not be ruled out. According to a later analysis, parvovirus B19, influenza, CMV and Epstein-Barr virus appeared linked to several top co-occurrence clusters. In a later analysis, most CMV-associated TCR beta chains were found to appear HLA-restricted, with HLA associations seemingly driven largely by CMV exposure.

Receptor libraries were prepared by the immunoSEQ multiplex PCR assay. For the multiplex PCR, a mixture combining 60 forward primers for TCR Vbeta segments and 13 reverse primers for TCR Jbeta segments was used. Amplification of the CDR3 region of rearranged TCR beta genes was performed with a multiplex PCR assay on genomic DNA. Amplified TCR beta libraries were sequenced as 87-base-pair reads on the Illumina HiSeq System. The paper's processing steps were these. A later analysis tallied about 77 million unique TCR beta chains across the 700 or so repertoires, and around 10 million of those chains were shared by two or more donors. Raw reads were error-corrected and collapsed into unique sequences by a nearest-neighbor algorithm in which closely related sequences were merged to remove PCR and sequencing errors. V, D and J gene segments were assigned by aligning CDR3 sequences to IMGT reference sequences. For a sequence to be retained, a match of at least six nucleotides to both a V gene segment and a J gene segment was required. A rearrangement counted as productive if the CDR3 had no stop codons and remained in frame with V and J, and every other rearrangement counted as non-productive. Following IMGT convention, CDR3 was defined as the stretch from the second conserved V-encoded cysteine to the conserved J-encoded phenylalanine. The earlier analysis of some 600 of the donors excluded sequences that lacked an unambiguous match to a single V gene segment. An earlier analysis of 587 of the donors called V segments functional above 56.7% productive rearrangements and segregating when the between-donor standard deviation exceeded 5%. To diagnose cytomegalovirus status from the catalog of TCR beta chain sequences, a statistical classification framework was built. In a later analysis, V and J genes were assigned by comparing TCR nucleotide sequences against IMGT/GENE-DB human TR gene sequences. In a later analysis, CDR3 sequences and most-parsimonious VDJ recombination scenarios were assigned using the TCRdist pipeline. In a later analysis, each TCR beta chain was defined by its CDR3 amino acid sequence together with its V-gene family, and reads lacking a unique V-gene family were excluded. In a later analysis, fewer than 600 highly shared, low-generation-probability nucleotide sequences were removed to address suspected cross-contamination and a sequencing artifact. In a later analysis, a clonal expansion index was calculated for each public chain from normalized within-repertoire ranks of inferred template counts. A later analysis computed generation probabilities with a VDJ recombination model fitted to out-of-frame rearrangements, and checked the results against IGoR. In a later analysis, hypergeometric tests were used to score TCR-TCR, TCR-HLA and TCR-CMV co-occurrence, with a repertoire-size bias correction applied to TCR pairs. False discovery rates were estimated in a later analysis by permuting HLA or CMV assignments 20 times. In a later analysis, co-occurring TCRs were grouped using DBSCAN, with TCRdist sequence similarity added in when clustering inside HLA-allele-positive subsets. Co-occurrence clustering excluded repertoires with fewer than 30,000 or more than 120,000 public chains, plus five with anomalous nucleotide sharing. TCRdb's version of the immuneACCESS table is confined to in-frame rearrangements and falls short of the full clone set. An unresolved V gene accounts for under half of the shortfall where checked; the remainder is of unknown origin. D and trimming come from the DNA, and the V and J calls and clone size come from that table. The sample has 150,000 to 250,000 clones on record, under 90% of them singletons. Clones ranked in the top ten supply 0.098% of the sample.

In total, approximately 610 healthy bone marrow donors made up the cohort. All cohort members were sampled while nominally healthy, although unrecorded immune exposures were likely present. The donor was CMV seronegative and belonged to the group of 352 seronegative cohort members. A peripheral blood sample was provided by each donor, and peripheral blood mononuclear cells were used for TCR beta sequencing. The Qiagen DNeasy Blood Extraction Kit was used to extract genomic DNA from the blood cell samples. As encoded in the germline V gene, CDR1 is MGHRA while CDR2 is YSYEKL. V and J are trimmed by 1 base and 5 bases, and the gene matches miss 9 bases of the junction. From the cysteine up to the phenylalanine, the CDR3 has a length of 17 residues. Left in the record is the CDR3 DNA by itself, 51 bases read in frame from the first base.

Rearrangement joined TRBV4-1 to TRBJ2-2, with TRBD1 identical over 8 junction bases. Sequencing input: PBMCs. The TCR comes from a boy aged 2 to 10 in good health and CMV-seronegative. Here is the DNA: TGCGCCAGCAGCCAAGCGGGCAGGGGGCGAGGAACCGGGGAGCTGTTTTTT. It specifies CASSQAGRGRGTGELFF.